Detailed here is one TCR beta chain. This sample is drawn from a study of cytomegalovirus exposure and HLA in healthy donors. This table comes from immunoSEQ multiplex PCR, and its TCRdb copy is limited to in-frame clones, with some not included. The sample contains about 200,000 clones, roughly 91% of which appear only once. Germline V lookup: CDR1 MNHNS, CDR2 SASEGT. The CDR3 has 14 residues. Losses at the gene ends were 2 bases for V and 6 bases for J; bases not matched to a gene: 4. The sequence came from a woman between 18 and 30 years old in good health and CMV-seropositive. The gene calls are TRBV6-1 and TRBJ1-2; 9 positions agree with TRBD1. Sequenced: PBMCs. The CDR3 DNA follows: TGTGCCAGCAGTGAACTTGGGACAGGGAATGGCTACACCTTC. Amino acid sequence: CASSELGTGNGYTF.